Each of the 11 T cell receptor beta chains below was sequenced from the same sample in a study of blood T cells in healthy people across ages. Then a second PCR, running about 7 to 11 cycles, was carried out with a sample-barcoded 5' primer and a J-beta primer mix. TCRdb re-called the 5' RACE reads through MiXCR, storing one row per CDR3 protein. The table shows 1.5 million to 2 million distinct CDR3 sequences, with roughly 49% occurring only once. The specimen was blood. All receptors come from a woman in her thirties or forties in good health.

This clonotype was observed a handful of times. V gene TRBV5-1 combines with J gene TRBJ2-5; the D gene is possibly TRBD2 (6 bases). Trimming removed 4 bases from V and 4 bases from J, with 14 bases in between. The CDR3 runs 14 residues. Germline V lookup: CDR1 SGHRS, CDR2 YFSETQ. The CDR3 spells CASSQEGLGETQYF. As DNA, the CDR3 is TGCGCCAGCAGCCAGGAGGGCCTGGGAGAGACCCAGTACTTC.

V usage is TRBV27 and J usage is TRBJ2-1; D is ambiguous. Germline CDR1 MNHEY, CDR2 SMNVEV (reference sequence). Between the trimmed V and J ends, which lost 1 base and 7 bases, there was a span of 11 bases. This CDR3 region has 14 residues. This CDR3 is CASSLFQVSNEQFF. For the CDR3, the DNA is TGTGCCAGCAGTTTATTTCAGGTCTCGAATGAGCAGTTCTTC.

The chain couples TRBV5-1 to TRBJ2-1; 14 bases agree with TRBD2. The CDR3 has 15 amino acids. V dropped 4 bases and J dropped 11; count of bases not matched to a gene: 8. Germline V CDR1 and CDR2: SGHRS, YFSETQ. CDR3 loop: CASSTPGLAGAQQFF. The CDR3, as DNA: TGCGCCAGCAGCACCCCGGGACTAGCGGGGGCCCAGCAGTTCTTC.

The chain is built from TRBV20-1 and TRBJ1-2; 7 bases align to TRBD1. With 4 bases clipped from V and 4 bases from J, the junction kept 6 bases outside the gene matches. The germline V gene encodes CDR1 DFQATT and CDR2 SNEGSKA (reference sequence). The CDR3 is made up of 13 amino acids. The CDR3: CSATRGTGYGYTF. The CDR3 coding sequence is TGCAGTGCTACCAGGGGGACGGGCTATGGCTACACCTTC.

This clonotype was picked up one time. The V call is TRBV4-3, the J call TRBJ1-2; D is perhaps TRBD1 (6 bases). V lost 0 bases, J lost 2 bases, and 10 bases lay in between. Germline loops: CDR1 LGHNA, CDR2 YSLEER. This CDR3 is built from 15 residues. In nucleotides, the CDR3 is TGCGCCAGCAGCCAAGAAGGGGGGGAGAACTATGGCTACACCTTC. Amino acids: CASSQEGGENYGYTF.

This clonotype has a handful of counts. The V and J genes are TRBV4-3 and TRBJ1-4; TRBD1 is a possible D gene (5 bases). The CDR3 extends over 17 amino acids. Germline V gene data show CDR1 as LGHNA and CDR2 as YSLEER. The germline V and J ends were trimmed by 4 bases and 4 bases, with 19 bases remaining between them. The CDR3 nucleotides are TGCGCCAGCAGCCTAAAGGGGTCGGGGGGAAGTAATGAAAAACTGTTTTTT. Protein: CASSLKGSGGSNEKLFF.

The V gene is TRBV5-4, the J gene TRBJ1-2, with D perhaps matching TRBD1 (6 bases). V lost 4 bases and J lost 3, with 13 bases in between. CDR1 SGHNT and CDR2 YYREEE come from the germline V gene (reference sequence). This CDR3 has 14 amino acids. The CDR3 region is CASSHRQEYYGYTF. CDR3 DNA sequence: TGTGCCAGCAGCCACAGACAGGAGTACTATGGCTACACCTTC.

This chain uses TRBV3-1 with TRBJ2-7; maybe TRBD1 (6 bases). V dropped 4 bases and J dropped 0 bases, with 13 bases sitting between them. CDR3 length equals 15 residues. The germline V gene encodes CDR1 LGHDT and CDR2 YNNKEL (reference sequence). The CDR3 nucleotides are TGTGCCAGCAGCCTCCAGGGGTCGCCCTCCTACGAGCAGTACTTC. It encodes CASSLQGSPSYEQYF.

The rearrangement links TRBV7-9 to TRBJ1-2, with 11 bases lining up with TRBD1. J lost 8 bases, V lost 4 bases, and 6 bases had no gene match. The CDR3 runs 14 residues. Germline CDR1 and CDR2: SEHNR and FQNEAQ (reference sequence). DNA of the CDR3: TGTGCCAGCAGCTCCGGACAGGGGGCTTGGGGCTACACCTTC. Translated, it gives CASSSGQGAWGYTF.

The rearrangement uses TRBV28 and TRBJ1-6; D ambiguous. Germline lookup yields CDR1 MDHEN and CDR2 SYDVKM. The CDR3 is 13 residues long. V shed 7 bases and J shed 6 bases, with 10 bases lying between them. The CDR3 DNA follows: TGTGCCAGCATAGGGCAGGCTAATTCACCCCTCCACTTT. It encodes CASIGQANSPLHF.

In this sample, this clonotype turned up a few times. The rearrangement joins TRBV7-2 to TRBJ2-5; D not resolved. In germline, CDR1 is SGHTA, CDR2 FQGNSA. Trimming shortened V by 5 bases and J by 11 bases, and 15 bases separated the two germline ends. This CDR3 spans 12 amino acids. DNA of the CDR3: TGTGCCAGCAGCGGAATGGGTACAGCGCAGTACTTC. Translating gives CASSGMGTAQYF.